These 31 T cell receptor beta chains originate from one sample sequenced in a study of cytomegalovirus exposure and HLA in healthy donors. The study ran its PCR with 60 Vbeta and 13 Jbeta primers. Clones were sequenced by immunoSEQ multiplex PCR, and TCRdb holds only the in-frame ones, with some missing. The table includes 200,000 to 250,000 clones, about 74% detected once. The sample was PBMCs. These receptors were taken from a woman in her twenties or thirties in good health and CMV-seronegative.

The table lists this clone with a few counts. The chain links TRBV4-1 to TRBJ1-4; no definite D call. In germline, CDR1 is MGHRA, CDR2 YSYEKL. This CDR3 is 12 amino acids long. V was shortened by 4 bases and J by 7 bases, with 7 bases between the two germline ends. CDR3 in amino acids: CASSPDTEKLFF. CDR3 nucleotides: TGCGCCAGCAGCCCCGACACTGAAAAACTGTTTTTT.

The CDR3 DNA reads TGTGCCAGCAGCCCCGGACTAGCGGGGTCAAAGGAGCAGTTCTTC. Residues: CASSPGLAGSKEQFF. V usage is TRBV6-5 and J usage is TRBJ2-1, with 12 positions matching TRBD2. The V and J ends lost 6 bases and 10 bases, in that order; junction bases with no gene match: 10. This CDR3 is 15 amino acids long. Germline assignment: CDR1 MNHEY and CDR2 SVGAGI.

The chain joins TRBV12-5 to TRBJ1-1; a weak D match, TRBD1 (6 bases). V was pared by 0 bases and J by 8 bases, with 13 bases between. The CDR3 covers 14 residues. Germline V gene lookup returns CDR1 LGHNT and CDR2 FRNRAP. This CDR3 reads CASGLVGGGPEAFF. The CDR3, as DNA: TGTGCTAGTGGTTTGGTAGGGGGAGGGCCGGAAGCTTTCTTT.

This clone turned up a few times. The chain joins TRBV13 to TRBJ1-2, with 8 bases that match TRBD1. The CDR3 has 16 amino acids. Trimming took 2 bases from V and 4 from J; bases not matched to a gene: 9. Germline V gene lookup returns CDR1 PRHDT and CDR2 FYEKMQ (reference sequence). CDR3 loop: CASSLRGAGGVYGYTF. In DNA, the CDR3 is TGTGCCAGCAGCTTACGGGGGGCAGGGGGCGTCTATGGCTACACCTTC.

The V call is TRBV5-5, the J call TRBJ1-2; TRBD1 matches 10 bases. CDR3 length equals 13 residues. The V gene end was trimmed by 3 bases and the J gene end by 8 bases; junction bases not matched to a gene: 4. In germline, CDR1 is SGHKS, CDR2 YYEKEE (reference sequence). CDR3 residues: CASSSGTGDGYTF. The CDR3 bases are TGTGCCAGCAGCTCAGGGACAGGGGACGGCTACACCTTC.

The chain couples TRBV1 to TRBJ1-4; the table's TRBD1 call for D was not verified on the DNA. TRBV1 is deemed a pseudogene. This CDR3 is built from 16 residues. The CDR3 spells CTSSQDSDSVNEKLFF. Written as DNA, the CDR3 is TGCACCAGCAGCCAAGATTCAGACAGCGTTAATGAAAAACTGTTTTTT.

The V and J genes are TRBV19 and TRBJ1-4; D is unresolved. V was shortened by 3 bases and J by 4 bases, with 6 bases between the two germline ends. The CDR3 is 13 residues long. Germline values: CDR1 LNHDA, CDR2 SQIVND (reference sequence). The CDR3 sequence: CASSITINEKLFF. In DNA, the CDR3 is TGTGCCAGTAGTATTACAATTAATGAAAAACTGTTTTTT.

The V gene is TRBV6-5, the J gene TRBJ2-5; D is possibly TRBD2 (6 bases). The V gene lost 5 bases and the J gene lost 2 bases, with 15 bases spanning the gap. The CDR3 consists of 15 residues. Germline V lookup: CDR1 MNHEY, CDR2 SVGAGI. The CDR3 reads CASSRETSLQETQYF. DNA for the CDR3: TGTGCCAGCAGTCGGGAGACTAGTCTACAAGAGACCCAGTACTTC.

The rearrangement uses TRBV7-9 and TRBJ2-2; tentatively, D is TRBD1 (6 bases). The V and J ends lost 3 bases and 1 base respectively, with 12 bases between them. Germline loops: CDR1 SEHNR, CDR2 FQNEAQ (reference sequence). This CDR3 region has 16 residues. CDR3 sequence: CASSLDVTGNTGELFF. CDR3 sequence (DNA): TGTGCCAGCAGCTTGGATGTGACAGGGAACACCGGGGAGCTGTTTTTT.

The chain couples TRBV10-3 to TRBJ1-5; D may be TRBD1 (6 bases). The V gene's germline CDR1 is ENHRY and CDR2 SYGVKD. The CDR3 covers 13 residues. V lost 9 bases and J 9 bases, leaving 18 bases between the germline ends. The CDR3 nucleotides are TGTGCCATAGGGGGACATCTAGATACGCCCCAGCATTTT. This sequence encodes CAIGGHLDTPQHF.

The J gene is TRBJ1-1, the V gene TRBV30, with TRBD1 identical over 7 bases. CDR1 and CDR2 from the germline V gene are GTSNPN and SVGIG (reference sequence). This CDR3 region has 14 residues. V was clipped by 2 bases and J by 7 bases; unmatched bases: 10. CDR3 sequence (DNA): TGTGCCTGGAGTCTGAACCAGGGGGATGATGAAGCTTTCTTT. Translating gives CAWSLNQGDDEAFF.

This clone has only a few counts. CDR3: CASSLDNTDTQYF. The CDR3 DNA reads as TGCGCCAGCAGCTTGGATAACACGGATACGCAGTATTTT. This sequence joins TRBV5-1 and TRBJ2-3; D is undetermined. Germline V gene sequence: CDR1 SGHRS, CDR2 YFSETQ. The CDR3 is 13 residues long. Trimming left V 0 bases short and J 6 bases short, with 8 bases between. Full variable domain (rest looked up from reference TRBV5-1 and TRBJ2-3): KAGVTQTPRYLIKTRGQQVTLSCSPISGHRSVSWYQQTPGQGLQFLFEYFSETQRNKGNFPGRFSGRQFSNSRSEMNVSTLELGDSALYLCASSLDNTDTQYFGPGTRLTVL.

The V and J genes are TRBV10-3 and TRBJ2-5, with D possibly being TRBD2 (6 bases). Deletions cut 3 bases from V and 1 base from J, with 9 bases between. The CDR3 spans 14 residues. The germline V gene encodes CDR1 ENHRY and CDR2 SYGVKD. The CDR3: CAISDLGGQETQYF. Written as DNA, the CDR3 is TGTGCCATCAGTGATTTGGGGGGCCAAGAGACCCAGTACTTC.

This chain uses TRBV4-1 with TRBJ1-5; a possible D gene is TRBD1 (5 bases). The V gene's germline CDR1 is MGHRA and CDR2 YSYEKL. Trimming took 2 bases from V and 10 from J, leaving 18 bases between them. The CDR3 loop spans 15 amino acids. CDR3 coding DNA: TGCGCCAGCAGCCAAATAGAGACAGCCGATGATCCCCAGCATTTT. Protein product: CASSQIETADDPQHF.

The chain employs TRBV9 and TRBJ2-1, with TRBD2 matching 14 bases. Trimming cost V 0 bases and J 5 bases; bases outside gene matches: 7. Per the germline V gene, CDR1 is SGDLS and CDR2 is YYNGEE. The CDR3 totals 18 residues. For the CDR3, the DNA is TGTGCCAGCAGCGTAGCCCCGGGACTAGCGGGGGTAGACAATGAGCAGTTCTTC. The encoded protein is CASSVAPGLAGVDNEQFF.

The rearrangement uses TRBV29-1 and TRBJ2-1; 11 nucleotides line up with TRBD2. The CDR3 contains 14 residues. The germline V gene has CDR1 SQVTM and CDR2 ANQGSEA. The junction had 6 bases not matched to a gene; V was cut back by 5 bases and J by 6 bases. The CDR3 DNA is TGCAGCGTTTTAGCGGGGGGGCCAGCCAATGAGCAGTTCTTC. Protein sequence: CSVLAGGPANEQFF.

This clone turned up a few times. The chain recombines TRBV2 with TRBJ2-7, with D uncertain. This CDR3 has 16 residues. The germline V and J ends were trimmed by 7 bases and 0 bases, with 19 bases remaining between them. Germline V gene data show CDR1 as SNHLY and CDR2 as FYNNEI. The CDR3 DNA reads TGTGCCAGCATGGCAGTGACACTTACCAACTCCTACGAGCAGTACTTC. Translation: CASMAVTLTNSYEQYF.

This clone was seen only a few times. The chain links TRBV5-1 to TRBJ2-1; perhaps TRBD1 as D (6 bases). Germline lookup yields CDR1 SGHRS and CDR2 YFSETQ. The CDR3 length is 12 residues. V was shortened by 4 bases and J by 6 bases, with 8 bases between the two germline ends. The CDR3 bases are TGCGCCAGCAGCGCACAGGGCAATGAGCAGTTCTTC. Translated, it gives CASSAQGNEQFF.

V is TRBV25-1 and J is TRBJ1-2; perhaps TRBD1 as D (5 bases). The CDR3 runs 14 residues. V shed 3 bases and J shed 4 bases, with 12 bases lying between them. The germline V gene encodes CDR1 MGHDK and CDR2 SYGVNS. CDR3 amino acids: CASSDEVTVYGYTF. The CDR3, as DNA: TGTGCCAGCAGTGATGAGGTGACAGTCTATGGCTACACCTTC.

This sequence joins TRBV16 and TRBJ1-3; D unresolved. The CDR3 contains 15 residues. Trimming took off 3 bases at V and 0 bases at J, with 9 bases between the two ends. Per germline, CDR1 KGHSY and CDR2 FQNENV. This CDR3 reads CASSHGFRSGNTIYF. The CDR3 coding sequence is TGTGCCAGCAGCCACGGGTTTCGCTCTGGAAACACCATATATTTT.

This chain connects TRBV2 to TRBJ1-1, with TRBD1 as a possible D gene (5 bases). The V end lost 3 bases, the J end lost 7 bases, and 12 bases lay between the germline ends. Per the germline V gene, CDR1 is SNHLY and CDR2 is FYNNEI. CDR3 length equals 13 residues. The CDR3 here is CASSDFGGIEAFF. CDR3 DNA: TGTGCCAGCAGTGATTTCGGGGGGATTGAAGCTTTCTTT.

This chain connects TRBV10-3 to TRBJ1-2, with no clear D. CDR1 and CDR2 (germline): ENHRY, SYGVKD. Trimming took 5 bases from V and 6 from J, leaving 13 bases between them. The CDR3 totals 13 residues. CDR3 loop: CAISPTGDDGYTF. The CDR3, as DNA: TGTGCCATCAGTCCCACGGGTGACGATGGCTACACCTTC.

Concerning this clone itself: At one end the junction does not follow the germline gene, possibly because of a read error. This CDR3 is also generated by other DNA sequences in the sample. Here the CDR3 DNA reads TGTGCAACCAGCCGAGATCGCTACGAGCAGTACTTC. Its translation: CATSRDRYEQYF. The chain recombines TRBV15 with TRBJ2-7; unclear D gene. This CDR3 spans 12 amino acids. Germline CDR1 is LNHNV and CDR2 is YYDKDF (reference sequence).

The chain employs TRBV11-3 and TRBJ2-1; D gene unclear. The germline V gene encodes CDR1 SGHNT and CDR2 YENEEA. This CDR3 spans 12 amino acids. The V end was cut by 6 bases, the J end by 8 bases, with 11 bases between. CDR3 nucleotide sequence: TGTGCCAGCAGGCTGCTCAGTCATGAGCAGTTCTTC. Its translation: CASRLLSHEQFF.

For this clone: The junction and the germline gene differ at one end; a read error may be behind it. Other DNA sequences in the same sample also yield this CDR3. This rearrangement joins TRBV5-1 to TRBJ1-3, with D possibly being TRBD1 (5 bases). This CDR3 comprises 16 residues. Per germline, CDR1 SGHRS and CDR2 YFSETQ. The CDR3 bases are TGTGCCAGCAGCTTGGTTCCTCCAGACAGCGGAAACACCATATATTTT. The encoded protein is CASSLVPPDSGNTIYF.

J is TRBJ2-7 and V is TRBV30, with unresolved D. In germline, CDR1 is GTSNPN, CDR2 SVGIG (reference sequence). V lost 2 bases and J lost 6, with 11 bases in between. The CDR3 runs 12 residues. The CDR3 loop reads CAWSQTTVEQYF. CDR3 bases: TGTGCCTGGAGTCAAACGACTGTCGAGCAGTACTTC.

The chain is built from TRBV6-5 and TRBJ1-2; 8 nucleotides agree with TRBD1. The V gene's germline CDR1 is MNHEY and CDR2 SVGAGI. V lost 5 bases to trimming and J lost 4 bases; unmatched junction nucleotides: 3. The CDR3 spans 13 residues. CDR3 protein: CASSDRGVYGYTF. The CDR3 DNA reads as TGTGCCAGCAGTGACAGGGGTGTCTATGGCTACACCTTC.

The chain carries TRBV19 and TRBJ2-1; 10 nucleotides line up with TRBD1. J gave up 5 bases and V 9 bases, and 10 bases lay outside the gene matches. The germline V gene has CDR1 LNHDA and CDR2 SQIVND (reference sequence). The CDR3 length is 15 residues. Here the CDR3 reads CASRTGTGVHNEQFF. The CDR3 DNA reads TGTGCCAGCAGGACCGGGACAGGGGTCCACAATGAGCAGTTCTTC.

CDR3 sequence reads: CASSLLRTSDSYEQYF. DNA for the CDR3: TGTGCCAGCAGCTTATTACGGACTAGCGACTCCTACGAGCAGTACTTC. The genes are TRBV7-2 and TRBJ2-7, with 9 bases matching TRBD2. Germline loops: CDR1 SGHTA, CDR2 FQGNSA. V gave up 2 bases and J gave up 0 bases; unmatched junction bases: 5. The CDR3 spans 16 residues.

The chain carries TRBV6-6 and TRBJ1-1, with D unclear. Trimming shortened V by 1 base and J by 7 bases, and 16 bases separated the two germline ends. Per germline, CDR1 MNHNY and CDR2 SVGAGI (reference sequence). The CDR3 is made up of 15 amino acids. CDR3 loop: CASSYLGGTALEAFF. DNA of the CDR3: TGTGCCAGCAGTTACTTAGGTGGAACAGCCCTTGAAGCTTTCTTT.

The chain employs TRBV7-3 and TRBJ1-1, with unresolved D. Per the germline V gene, CDR1 is SGHTA and CDR2 is FQGTGA. The CDR3 totals 13 residues. The ends were cut back, 1 base at V and 6 bases at J, with 9 bases in the middle. The CDR3 nucleotides are TGTGCCAGCAGCTTAAATCCGGGTGCTGAAGCTTTCTTT. It is translated as CASSLNPGAEAFF.